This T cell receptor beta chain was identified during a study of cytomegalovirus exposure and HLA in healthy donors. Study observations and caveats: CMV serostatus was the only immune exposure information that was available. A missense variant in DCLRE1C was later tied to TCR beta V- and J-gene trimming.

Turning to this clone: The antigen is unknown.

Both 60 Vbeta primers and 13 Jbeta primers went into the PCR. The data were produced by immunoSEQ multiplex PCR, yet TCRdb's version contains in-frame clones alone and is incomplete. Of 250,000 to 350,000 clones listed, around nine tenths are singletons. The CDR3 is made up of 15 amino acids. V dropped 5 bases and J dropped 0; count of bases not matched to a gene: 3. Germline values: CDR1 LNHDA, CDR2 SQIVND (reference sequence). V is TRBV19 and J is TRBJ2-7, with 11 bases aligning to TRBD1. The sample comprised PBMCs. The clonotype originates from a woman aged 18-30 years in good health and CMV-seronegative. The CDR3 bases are TGTGCCAGTAGTGGGACAGGGGGTTTCTCCTACGAGCAGTACTTC. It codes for CASSGTGGFSYEQYF.